What follows is one TCR beta chain and its context. The antigen remains undetermined. MiXCR, applied by TCRdb to the 5' RACE reads, yields one record per CDR3 protein. The table records some 600,000 distinct CDR3 sequences, about 15% of them present only once. The CDR3 has 15 residues. Germline V gene sequence: CDR1 DFQATT, CDR2 SNEGSKA (reference sequence). V lost 7 bases to trimming and J lost 2 bases; unmatched junction nucleotides: 9. The data were obtained in a study of T cells after yellow fever vaccination. Study conclusions and caveats: Though weaker, the secondary response peaked faster, on day 5 versus 15.

This sequence joins TRBV20-1 and TRBJ2-2; TRBD1 matches 8 bases. Sequencing used PBMCs, obtained less than 6 days after the first yellow fever vaccination. This TCR was sampled from a man between 18 and 35 years old who received the YFV17D yellow fever vaccine. For the CDR3, the DNA is TGCAGTGTTCCCTCGGACAGGGTTAACACCGGGGAGCTGTTTTTT. Protein sequence: CSVPSDRVNTGELFF.